This T cell receptor (beta chain) was recovered during a study of vaccination effects on CD4 cells after COVID-19. Study-wide context: Either the BNT162b2 or mRNA-1273 vaccine was given to participants in two doses.

Only in-frame clones appear in the TCRdb table, and some are missing; sequencing was by immunoSEQ multiplex PCR. Of about 38,000 clones listed, under 75% are singletons. Turning to this clone: The antigen remains undetermined.

General study results and limits: Among infection- and vaccine-induced clones, marked clonal contraction occurred late after vaccination. Relatively few convalescent patients took part in the study, which had no early post-infection timepoints.

ViraFEST used viral peptide pools to expand antigen-specific CD4+ T cells before sequencing. Culture lasted roughly 9 days before CD4+ T cell isolation. The study found no prior SARS-CoV-2 infection in the vaccine recipients, who tested negative for nucleocapsid antibodies. For each well, over 1.5 million PBMC were cultured with about 10 IU/ml IL-2 and around 9 ug/ml peptides. This material consisted of CD4+ T cells from PBMCs cultured with SARS-CoV-2 spike peptides, taken before COVID-19 vaccination. The TCR sequence derives from a human donor who received a COVID-19 vaccine.

CDR3 amino acids: CASSLVEGISGNTIYF. CDR3 nucleotide sequence: TGTGCCAGCAGCTTAGTCGAGGGAATATCTGGAAACACCATATATTTT. V is TRBV7-9 and J is TRBJ1-3; D is uncertain. This CDR3 has 16 amino acids. From germline, CDR1 is SEHNR and CDR2 FQNEAQ (reference sequence). With 1 base removed from V and 1 base from J, the gap between germline ends came to 11 bases. The entire variable domain, with the rest obtained from reference TRBV7-9 and TRBJ1-3, is as follows: DTGVSQNPRHKITKRGQNVTFRCDPISEHNRLYWYRQTLGQGPEFLTYFQNEAQLEKSRLLSDRFSAERPKGSFSTLEIQRTEQGDSAMYLCASSLVEGISGNTIYFGEGSWLTVV.